The T cell receptor beta chain described here comes from a study of Ad26.COV2.S vaccination and SARS-CoV-2 variants. Treatment denoted: some 20 received Ad26.COV2.S at low or high dose, single or two shots; about 5 received placebo; per-sample allocation not given. Day 63 following the first vaccine or placebo injection was when the samples were taken. Whoever gave the sample was an adult aged 18-55 years in Boston. Study-level points and caveats: Assessments of TCR breadth and depth may have underestimated the total T cell responses.

Repertoires were generated with immunoSEQ multiplex PCR, while TCRdb's copy carries only in-frame clones and drops some. The repertoire has around 400,000 clones, 90% of them found once; the top ten carry 9% to 15%. The V end lost 6 bases, the J end lost 2 bases, and 7 bases lay between the germline ends. The germline V gene encodes CDR1 MNHEY and CDR2 SVGAGI. The length of the CDR3 is 12 residues. As for this clone: Antigen specificity is unknown.

The chain uses TRBV6-5 and TRBJ2-5; D possibly corresponds to TRBD1 (6 bases). The specimen comprised peripheral blood, sampled in a trial of Ad26.COV2.S vaccine versus placebo. The clonotype was recovered from a person aged 18 to 65 who received the Ad26.COV2.S COVID-19 vaccine or a placebo. This CDR3 is CASRGQQETQYF. In DNA, the CDR3 is TGTGCCAGCAGAGGACAGCAAGAGACCCAGTACTTC.